This T cell receptor beta chain stems from a study of T cells in Graves' hyperthyroidism and ophthalmopathy. Whole-study results and caveats: Most thyroid clonotypes expanded above 0.001 were also detected in blood. The authors' 13 V-J model separated ophthalmopathy from stable hyperthyroidism.

Amplification of TCR beta CDR3 regions used RNA as the template. Carried out on the TCR CDR3, a first-round RT-PCR used the HTBI primer set. MiXCR, run by TCRdb on the multiplex PCR reads, gives a single entry per CDR3 protein. This table holds about 370,000 distinct CDR3 sequences, roughly 15% found once. Remarks on this clonotype: Its specificity is unknown.

Each ophthalmopathy patient scored at least 3 on the Clinical Activity Score and at least 4 on NOSPECS grade, with duration under 3 months. Exclusion criteria comprised uncontrolled infection, other autoimmune disease, pregnancy or lactation. With 5 bases removed from V and 5 bases from J, the gap between germline ends came to 15 bases. The CDR3 spans 15 residues. Source material: blood. The clonotype originates from a woman aged 55-70 years with Graves' ophthalmopathy. V gene TRBV12-3 or TRBV12-4 combines with J gene TRBJ2-2; a possible D gene is TRBD2 (6 bases). CDR3 in DNA: TGTGCCAGCAGTCCCCGGGACTCCCTGACCGGGGAGCTGTTTTTT. Encoded protein: CASSPRDSLTGELFF.